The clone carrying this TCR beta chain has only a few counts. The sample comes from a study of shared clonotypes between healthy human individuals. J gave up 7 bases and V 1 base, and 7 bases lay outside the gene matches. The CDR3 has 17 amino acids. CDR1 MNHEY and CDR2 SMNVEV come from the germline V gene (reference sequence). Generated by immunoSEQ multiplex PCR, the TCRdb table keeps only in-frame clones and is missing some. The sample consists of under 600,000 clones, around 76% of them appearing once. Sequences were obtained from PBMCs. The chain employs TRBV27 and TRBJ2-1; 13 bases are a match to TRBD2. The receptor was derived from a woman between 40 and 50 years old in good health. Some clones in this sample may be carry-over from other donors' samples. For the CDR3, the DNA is TGTGCCAGCAGTTTATTGTGGACTAGCGGGAGAGTGAATGAGCAGTTCTTC. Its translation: CASSLLWTSGRVNEQFF.